A selection of T cell receptor beta chains follows, all from one sample in a study of high-grade serous ovarian cancer treatment subgroups. This table comes from immunoSEQ multiplex PCR, and its TCRdb copy is limited to in-frame clones, with some not included. Among about 5,700 clones listed, about 69% were seen once. Sequenced input: tumor tissue. The source of these receptors is a human donor with high-grade serous ovarian cancer. CDR3s include the opening cysteine and the closing phenylalanine or tryptophan. The D gene is left open where the match is weak. The listing skips clone size in some rows; elsewhere it reads once, few, many or a size class.

d_call clone_size j_call v_call cdr3_aa cdr3_nt
- - TRBJ1-2 TRBV5-1 CATSWEGDYGYTF TGCGCCACCTCCTGGGAGGGAGACTATGGCTACACCTTC
TRBD2 few TRBJ2-3 TRBV7-2 CASSLARGGEGRDTQYF TGTGCCAGCAGCTTAGCTCGGGGGGGGGAGGGTAGAGATACGCAGTATTTT
TRBD2 - TRBJ2-1 TRBV19 CASSIMGGGANEQFF TGTGCCAGTAGTATAATGGGCGGGGGGGCGAATGAGCAGTTCTTC
- - TRBJ1-3 TRBV7-2 CASSLTGNTIYF TGTGCCAGCAGCTTAACTGGAAACACCATATATTTT
TRBD1 - TRBJ1-1 TRBV18 CASSNQPQGGTEAFF TGTGCCAGCTCTAACCAACCCCAGGGGGGGACTGAAGCTTTCTTT
- - TRBJ2-7 TRBV6-9 CASSEYVSGEQYF TGTGCCAGCAGTGAATACGTCAGCGGCGAGCAGTACTTC
- - TRBJ1-2 TRBV18 CASSPDYGYTF TGTGCCAGCTCACCTGACTATGGCTACACCTTC
- - TRBJ2-3 TRBV7-6 CASSRGQLTDTQYF TGTGCCAGCAGCCGTGGACAGCTCACAGATACGCAGTATTTT
- - TRBJ2-3 TRBV7-3 CASSLGTPGDTQYF TGTGCCAGCAGCTTAGGGACACCCGGAGATACGCAGTATTTT
TRBD1 - TRBJ2-7 TRBV4-3 CASSQEPGQGYEQYF TGCGCCAGCAGCCAAGAGCCGGGACAGGGCTACGAGCAGTACTTC
- - TRBJ2-3 TRBV21-1 CASSKEGQASDTQYF TGTGCCAGCAGCAAAGAAGGACAGGCATCAGATACGCAGTATTTT
- medium-sized TRBJ1-2 TRBV18 CASSTTPQGIYGYTF TGTGCCAGCTCCACCACCCCCCAGGGAATCTATGGCTACACCTTC
TRBD2 - TRBJ2-1 TRBV5-1 CASSPGTSGGGYNEQFF TGCGCCAGCAGCCCTGGGACTAGCGGGGGGGGCTACAATGAGCAGTTCTTC
TRBD1 medium-sized TRBJ1-1 TRBV6-5 CASSRTGGGDTEAFF TGTGCCAGCAGTCGGACAGGGGGCGGGGACACTGAAGCTTTCTTT
TRBD1 - TRBJ1-1 TRBV12-5 CASGLALTTGAMATEAFF TGTGCTAGTGGTTTGGCACTTACGACAGGGGCTATGGCCACTGAAGCTTTCTTT
- - TRBJ1-1 TRBV29-1 CSVTEQGMNTEAFF TGCAGCGTCACCGAGCAGGGGATGAACACTGAAGCTTTCTTT
TRBD1 - TRBJ1-2 TRBV5-6 CASSPGQGDGYTF TGTGCCAGCAGCCCGGGACAGGGGGATGGCTACACCTTC
TRBD2 - TRBJ2-5 TRBV30 CAWSGTSVETQYF TGTGCCTGGAGTGGGACTAGCGTTGAGACCCAGTACTTC
TRBD1 medium-sized TRBJ1-1 TRBV15 CATSRDQGARNTEAFF TGTGCCACCAGCAGAGATCAGGGGGCGCGGAACACTGAAGCTTTCTTT
- - TRBJ1-1 TRBV11-2 CASSLGMYGNTEAFF TGTGCCAGCAGCTTAGGGATGTACGGAAACACTGAAGCTTTCTTT
TRBD2 - TRBJ2-2 TRBV6-6 CASSYARGGGGELFF TGTGCCAGCAGTTACGCACGCGGGGGGGGCGGGGAGCTGTTTTTT
- - TRBJ2-2 TRBV15 CATSGEISAGELFF TGTGCCACCAGCGGAGAGATTTCTGCGGGGGAGCTGTTTTTT
- - TRBJ1-6 TRBV9 CASSIMEDGSPLHF TGTGCCAGCAGCATAATGGAGGATGGTTCACCCCTCCACTTT
- - TRBJ2-7 TRBV30 CAWNLSPLIYEQYF TGTGCCTGGAACCTTTCTCCTCTGATCTACGAGCAGTACTTC
- - TRBJ2-5 TRBV7-2 CASSLDWSGVETQYF TGTGCCAGCAGCTTAGATTGGTCAGGAGTGGAGACCCAGTACTTC